This T cell receptor beta chain originates from a study of cytomegalovirus exposure and HLA in healthy donors. Findings of the study overall: The tendency of first-cohort TCR clusters to co-occur in the 90 to 150 validation repertoires emerged from a later analysis.

With respect to this clone: The antigen is unknown.

The method was immunoSEQ multiplex PCR; TCRdb's version includes in-frame clones alone and lacks a portion of them. This table holds around 70,000 clones, over 85% found once. Germline V CDR1 and CDR2: PRHDT, FYEKMQ (reference sequence). The CDR3 has 17 residues. Trimming removed 5 bases from V and 0 bases from J; junction bases left unmatched: 5. The origin of this receptor is a man aged 18 to 29 in good health and CMV-seropositive. The V gene is TRBV13, the J gene TRBJ2-7; TRBD2 matches 15 bases. Sample: PBMCs. CDR3 sequence (DNA): TGTGCCAGCAGCCCGGGACTAGCGGGAGGTAGCTCCTACGAGCAGTACTTC. It yields the protein CASSPGLAGGSSYEQYF. The full variable domain, completed using reference TRBV13 and TRBJ2-7, is AAGVIQSPRHLIKEKRETATLKCYPIPRHDTVYWYQQGPGQDPQFLISFYEKMQSDKGSIPDRFSAQQFSDYHSELNMSSLELGDSALYFCASSPGLAGGSSYEQYFGPGTRLTVT.